Listed here are 17 T cell receptor beta chains from one sample, sequenced in a study of graft-versus-host responses after intestinal transplantation. These receptors have no known antigen. Profiled with immunoSEQ multiplex PCR; TCRdb holds only in-frame clones, not every one. The table shows 95,000 to 150,000 clones, with 95% occurring only once. This specimen consisted of unstimulated CD8+ T cells sorted from spleen or lymph node cells, obtained before intestinal transplant. These TCRs come from a human donor who received an intestinal transplant.

V and J are TRBV6-1 and TRBJ1-5; D gene ambiguous. The CDR3 is 15 residues long. Trimming stripped 6 bases from V and 0 bases from J, with 12 bases between. Germline loops: CDR1 MNHNS, CDR2 SASEGT. The CDR3 spells CASRPDTYSNQPQHF. The CDR3 bases are TGTGCCAGCAGGCCTGACACGTATAGCAATCAGCCCCAGCATTTT.

The rearrangement uses TRBV6-5 and TRBJ2-5; the D gene could be TRBD1 or TRBD2 (5 bases each). Trimming shortened V by 0 bases and J by 9 bases, and 11 bases separated the two germline ends. From germline, CDR1 is MNHEY and CDR2 SVGAGI. CDR3 length: 13 residues. CDR3 amino acids: CASSYSTDGAQYF. The CDR3 coding sequence is TGTGCCAGCAGTTACTCGACAGACGGGGCCCAGTACTTC.

This clone came up once. The J gene is TRBJ2-7, the V gene TRBV2; TRBD2 might be the D (6 bases). Between the trimmed V and J ends, which lost 3 bases and 4 bases, there was a span of 28 bases. The CDR3 has 19 residues. In germline, CDR1 is SNHLY, CDR2 FYNNEI. The CDR3 DNA reads TGTGCCAGCAGTGAGCTTTGGCTAGCGCCAAGTCCCCTCCGTTACGAGCAGTACTTC. The encoded protein is CASSELWLAPSPLRYEQYF. The variable domain in full, completed from reference TRBV2 and TRBJ2-7, reads EPEVTQTPSHQVTQMGQEVILRCVPISNHLYFYWYRQILGQKVEFLVSFYNNEISEKSEIFDDQFSVERPDGSNFTLKIRSTKLEDSAMYFCASSELWLAPSPLRYEQYFGPGTRLTVT.

This clone came up a few times. The V gene is TRBV19, the J gene TRBJ2-5; D gene uncertain. The germline gives CDR1 LNHDA, CDR2 SQIVND (reference sequence). V was clipped by 1 base and J by 0 bases, with 6 bases between them. This CDR3 comprises 14 residues. As DNA, the CDR3 is TGTGCCAGTAGTATAGGGGCAGACCAAGAGACCCAGTACTTC. It yields the protein CASSIGADQETQYF. Full variable domain (outside the CDR3, taken from reference TRBV19 and TRBJ2-5): DGGITQSPKYLFRKEGQNVTLSCEQNLNHDAMYWYRQDPGQGLRLIYYSQIVNDFQKGDIAEGYSVSREKKESFPLTVTSAQKNPTAFYLCASSIGADQETQYFGPGTRLLVL.

The chain employs TRBV9 and TRBJ1-1, with D unclear. The ends were cut back, 0 bases at V and 2 bases at J, with 11 bases in the middle. Germline-derived CDR1 and CDR2 are SGDLS and YYNGEE. This CDR3 spans 15 amino acids. The CDR3 bases are TGTGCCAGCAGCGTAGACGGCGGAACCAACACTGAAGCTTTCTTT. Translated: CASSVDGGTNTEAFF.

The chain is built from TRBV27 and TRBJ1-1; perhaps TRBD1 as D (5 bases). The CDR3 runs 14 residues. The germline V gene encodes CDR1 MNHEY and CDR2 SMNVEV (reference sequence). V was clipped by 3 bases and J by 5 bases, with 13 bases between them. CDR3 DNA sequence: TGTGCCAGCAGTTTCCCGGGGCGGGAAACTGAAGCTTTCTTT. Amino acids: CASSFPGRETEAFF.

The CDR3 spells CASSERIGRAFEQFF. CDR3 bases: TGTGCCAGCAGTGAACGAATCGGGAGGGCCTTTGAGCAGTTCTTC. The chain combines TRBV6-1 with TRBJ2-1, with 8 bases identical to TRBD2. The CDR3 spans 15 residues. Germline V gene sequence: CDR1 MNHNS, CDR2 SASEGT. V lost 2 bases to trimming and J lost 9 bases; unmatched junction nucleotides: 9.

J is TRBJ2-7 and V is TRBV7-9, with TRBD2 matching 7 bases. J gave up 3 bases and V 5 bases, and 7 bases lay outside the gene matches. Germline CDR1 and CDR2: SEHNR and FQNEAQ (reference sequence). CDR3 size: 14 residues. The CDR3: CASSGRERIYEQYF. CDR3 DNA: TGTGCCAGCAGCGGGCGGGAGAGGATCTACGAGCAGTACTTC.

Written as DNA, the CDR3 is TGTGCCAGCAGCTTAGGCTTTCCTGGGGGCAACTATGGCTACACCTTC. This translates into CASSLGFPGGNYGYTF. The chain links TRBV7-9 to TRBJ1-2; TRBD1 might be the D (6 bases). Germline CDR1 is SEHNR and CDR2 is FQNEAQ (reference sequence). Deletions cut 1 base from V and 2 bases from J, with 14 bases between. CDR3 size: 16 residues.

This sequence joins TRBV5-6 and TRBJ1-5; D might be TRBD1 (5 bases). This CDR3 is built from 14 residues. V lost 2 bases to trimming and J lost 2 bases, with 8 bases between them. CDR1 is SGHDT and CDR2 is YYEEEE in the germline V gene. In DNA form, the CDR3 reads TGTGCCAGCAGCTTTGGGACGGGCAATCAGCCCCAGCATTTT. Translation gives CASSFGTGNQPQHF.

About this clone: Given the absence of the conserved phenylalanine or tryptophan at the CDR3 end, a read error is likely. V and J are TRBV11-2 and TRBJ2-3, with no clear D. The CDR3 extends over 16 amino acids. V was pared by 5 bases and J by 0 bases, with 15 bases between. The germline V gene has CDR1 SGHAT and CDR2 FQNNGV. The CDR3 sequence is CASSLLITPSTDTQYY. Written as DNA, the CDR3 is TGTGCCAGCAGCCTACTTATAACGCCGAGCACAGATACGCAGTATTAT.

The chain is built from TRBV4-1 and TRBJ2-4, with a possible D match to TRBD2 (7 bases). This CDR3 region has 15 residues. Germline CDR1 and CDR2: MGHRA and YSYEKL. Trimming shortened V by 4 bases and J by 6 bases, and 16 bases separated the two germline ends. CDR3 protein: CASSPTPGGANIQYF. For the CDR3, the DNA is TGCGCCAGCAGCCCCACCCCTGGGGGGGCAAACATTCAGTACTTC.

This chain joins TRBV2 and TRBJ2-3; 8 bases map to TRBD2. Unmatched junction bases numbered 6, after V lost 6 bases and J lost 7 bases. This CDR3 contains 13 residues. Germline values: CDR1 SNHLY, CDR2 FYNNEI. The CDR3: CASRTSVENTQYF. In DNA form, the CDR3 reads TGTGCCAGCAGGACTAGCGTTGAAAATACGCAGTATTTT.

V and J are TRBV7-6 and TRBJ1-5; D gene ambiguous. Trimming took off 6 bases at V and 1 base at J, with 10 bases between the two ends. CDR3 length: 14 residues. The germline gives CDR1 SGHVS, CDR2 FNYEAQ. The CDR3 protein is CASSQEVSNQPQHF. The CDR3 DNA sequence: TGTGCCAGCAGTCAAGAAGTCAGCAATCAGCCCCAGCATTTT.

This clone was found once. This chain uses TRBV9 with TRBJ2-1, with D tentatively TRBD1 or TRBD2 (5 bases each). This CDR3 is 14 amino acids long. V lost 4 bases, J lost 4 bases, and 12 bases lay in between. The germline V gene has CDR1 SGDLS and CDR2 YYNGEE. The CDR3 DNA follows: TGTGCCAGCAGCACCGGGACCATTTACAATGAGCAGTTCTTC. It translates to CASSTGTIYNEQFF.

The chain combines TRBV28 with TRBJ2-1; unclear D gene. This CDR3 spans 13 amino acids. Germline V gene sequence: CDR1 MDHEN, CDR2 SYDVKM. V was pared by 0 bases and J by 2 bases, with 2 bases between. CDR3 in amino acids: CASSLWAYNEQFF. The CDR3 coding sequence is TGTGCCAGCAGTTTATGGGCCTACAATGAGCAGTTCTTC. Variable domain in full (rest from reference TRBV28 and TRBJ2-1): DVKVTQSSRYLVKRTGEKVFLECVQDMDHENMFWYRQDPGLGLRLIYFSYDVKMKEKGDIPEGYSVSREKKERFSLILESASTNQTSMYLCASSLWAYNEQFFGPGTRLTVL.

The chain has TRBV9 and TRBJ2-1; D gene unclear. CDR3 length equals 12 residues. Per germline, CDR1 SGDLS and CDR2 YYNGEE. Trimming left V 0 bases short and J 8 bases short, with 6 bases between. The CDR3 sequence is CASSVEHDEQFF. In DNA form, the CDR3 reads TGTGCCAGCAGCGTAGAACACGATGAGCAGTTCTTC. The full variable domain, rest sourced from reference TRBV9 and TRBJ2-1, is DSGVTQTPKHLITATGQRVTLRCSPRSGDLSVYWYQQSLDQGLQFLIQYYNGEERAKGNILERFSAQQFPDLHSELNLSSLELGDSALYFCASSVEHDEQFFGPGTRLTVL.